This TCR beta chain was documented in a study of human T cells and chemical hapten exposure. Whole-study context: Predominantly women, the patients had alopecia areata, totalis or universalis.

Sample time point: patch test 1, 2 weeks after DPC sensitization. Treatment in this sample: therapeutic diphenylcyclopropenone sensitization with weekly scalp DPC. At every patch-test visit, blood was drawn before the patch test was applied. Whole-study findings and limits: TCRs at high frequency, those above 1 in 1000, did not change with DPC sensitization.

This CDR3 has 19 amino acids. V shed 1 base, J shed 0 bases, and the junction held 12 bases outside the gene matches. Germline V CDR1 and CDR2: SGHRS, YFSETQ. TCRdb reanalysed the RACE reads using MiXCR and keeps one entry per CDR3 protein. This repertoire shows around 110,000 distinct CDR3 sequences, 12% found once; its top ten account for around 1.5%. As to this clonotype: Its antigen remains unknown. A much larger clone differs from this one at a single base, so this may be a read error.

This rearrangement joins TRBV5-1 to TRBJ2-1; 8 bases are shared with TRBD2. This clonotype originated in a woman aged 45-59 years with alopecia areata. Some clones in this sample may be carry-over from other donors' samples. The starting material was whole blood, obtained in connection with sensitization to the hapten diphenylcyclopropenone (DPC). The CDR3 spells CASSLWGLNGRDSYNEQFF. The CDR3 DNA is TGCGCCAGCAGCTTGTGGGGCCTGAACGGGAGGGACTCCTACAATGAGCAGTTCTTC. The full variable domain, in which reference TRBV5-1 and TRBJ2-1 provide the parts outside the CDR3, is KAGVTQTPRYLIKTRGQQVTLSCSPISGHRSVSWYQQTPGQGLQFLFEYFSETQRNKGNFPGRFSGRQFSNSRSEMNVSTLELGDSALYLCASSLWGLNGRDSYNEQFFGPGTRLTVL.